In its sample, the clone carrying this T cell receptor beta chain was seen once. The record originates from a study of blood T cells in healthy people across ages. Study-level background: Researchers report that template switching captured about one barcoded beta molecule per two T cells.

The CDR3 contains 13 residues. Germline V gene lookup returns CDR1 SQVTM and CDR2 ANQGSEA. J lost 8 bases, V lost 4 bases, and 9 bases had no gene match. The sample, around 10 milliliters of peripheral blood, was drawn from each donor. Combining a sample-barcoded 5' primer with a J-beta primer mix, a second PCR ran for 7 to 11 cycles. One entry per CDR3 protein, called by TCRdb with MiXCR from the 5' RACE reads. The sample shows under 1,100,000 distinct CDR3 sequences, 25% of them seen only once. The sample also formed part of further work on T cells of mothers and their children. That work contributes: At about 1.5 ug per 15 ul, all of the extracted RNA went into cDNA synthesis.

The chain uses TRBV29-1 and TRBJ1-1; 8 bases line up with TRBD1. This clonotype originated in a girl aged 2 to 9 in good health. Sequenced: blood. CDR3 bases: TGCAGCGTTGTCGTGACAGGGGCGAGGGAAGCTTTCTTT. Its protein product is CSVVVTGAREAFF.